A single T cell receptor (beta chain) is shown here with its context. Its matching antigen is unknown. Germline V gene lookup returns CDR1 GTSNPN and CDR2 SVGIG (reference sequence). V lost 5 bases, J lost 4 bases, and 11 bases lay in between. The CDR3 consists of 12 residues. Noted treatment: oral pan-JAK inhibitor, 5-10 mg twice daily. Individuals with alopecia areata gave both lesional scalp punch biopsies and peripheral blood for collection. RNA, once extracted, was reverse transcribed into cDNA for use as the sequencing template. The data were produced by immunoSEQ multiplex PCR, yet TCRdb's version contains in-frame clones alone and is incomplete. The sample lists 200,000 to 250,000 clones; over 60% were seen once. This sample is drawn from a study of CD8+ T cells in alopecia areata. Study findings and constraints: Persistence in scalp and blood during tofacitinib was observed for many expanded lesional clones. Sharing of TCR sequences between patients (possibly for HLA-related reasons) was less clear than in mice. Scalp sample sequencing also detects resident alphabeta T cells of normal skin.

The sample in question was CD4+ T cells sorted from blood, obtained at week 4, from a patient treated with tofacitinib. This clonotype originated in a human donor with alopecia areata. The V and J genes are TRBV30 and TRBJ1-2; D is unclear. The CDR3 region has the DNA TGTGCCTGGGGACTGGCGTTCTATGGCTACACCTTC. Its protein is CAWGLAFYGYTF.